These 9 T cell receptor beta chains share one sample of origin, sequenced in a study of shared clonotypes between healthy human individuals. Naive CD8 cells, CD45RO-negative and positively selected for CCR7, excluded terminally differentiated effector memory CD45RA+ cells. Profiled with immunoSEQ multiplex PCR; TCRdb holds only in-frame clones, not every one. The sample has some 2 million clones; roughly 95% are singletons. Sequenced: naive CD8+ T cells sorted from blood. The receptors here all came from a man younger than 35 in good health.

The CDR3 DNA reads TGTGCCAGCAGCTTTAGGACAGGGTGGTCAGCTTTCTCCTACGAGCAGTACTTC. Its translation is CASSFRTGWSAFSYEQYF. V usage is TRBV5-6 and J usage is TRBJ2-7; 8 nucleotides agree with TRBD1. The length of the CDR3 is 18 residues. The junction had 13 bases not matched to a gene; V was cut back by 2 bases and J by 0 bases. Germline V lookup: CDR1 SGHDT, CDR2 YYEEEE.

Notes on this clone: Other DNA variants within this sample encode the same CDR3. The chain links TRBV7-3 to TRBJ2-3; D possibly corresponds to TRBD1 (6 bases). With 1 base removed from V and 3 bases from J, the gap between germline ends came to 8 bases. The CDR3 is 14 amino acids. Looked up from germline, CDR1 is SGHTA and CDR2 is FQGTGA. The chain's CDR3 is CASSLIGGTDTQYF. CDR3 sequence (DNA): TGTGCCAGCAGCTTAATAGGGGGTACAGATACGCAGTATTTT.

Comment on this clone: Within the sample, other DNA sequences also encode this same CDR3. The gene calls are TRBV4-1 and TRBJ2-7, with 12 nucleotides matching TRBD2. The CDR3 is made up of 16 amino acids. The germline V gene encodes CDR1 MGHRA and CDR2 YSYEKL. The V gene end was trimmed by 1 base and the J gene end by 2 bases; junction bases not matched to a gene: 3. CDR3 sequence: CASSQGGLAGAYEQYF. DNA for the CDR3: TGCGCCAGCAGCCAAGGGGGACTAGCGGGTGCCTACGAGCAGTACTTC.

The CDR3 spells CASSFYSQNEKLFF. CDR3 sequence (DNA): TGTGCCAGCAGCTTTTACAGTCAAAATGAAAAACTGTTTTTT. The chain links TRBV7-9 to TRBJ1-4, with no clear D. The V gene lost 3 bases and the J gene lost 5 bases, with 10 bases spanning the gap. Germline lookup yields CDR1 SEHNR and CDR2 FQNEAQ (reference sequence). CDR3 size: 14 residues. Looking up the rest from reference TRBV7-9 and TRBJ1-4 gives the full variable domain: DTGVSQNPRHKITKRGQNVTFRCDPISEHNRLYWYRQTLGQGPEFLTYFQNEAQLEKSRLLSDRFSAERPKGSFSTLEIQRTEQGDSAMYLCASSFYSQNEKLFFGSGTQLSVL.

The chain links TRBV5-1 to TRBJ2-1; TRBD1 matches 9 bases. With V trimmed by 0 bases and J by 4 bases, 8 bases remained unmatched. In germline, CDR1 is SGHRS, CDR2 YFSETQ. The CDR3 length is 17 residues. The CDR3 bases are TGCGCCAGCAGCTTGGGGGTTCTCGGACAGGGGTACAATGAGCAGTTCTTC. Residues: CASSLGVLGQGYNEQFF.

Comment on this clone: The sample contains more than one DNA sequence encoding this CDR3. The chain links TRBV4-1 to TRBJ2-5; TRBD1 matches 7 bases. From germline, CDR1 is MGHRA and CDR2 YSYEKL. V shed 3 bases, J shed 0 bases, and the junction held 1 base outside the gene matches. The length of the CDR3 is 14 residues. CDR3 nucleotide sequence: TGCGCCAGCAGCCAGGGACAGAACCAAGAGACCCAGTACTTC. It specifies CASSQGQNQETQYF.

This clone was detected only once. This chain connects TRBV11-2 to TRBJ1-6, with TRBD1 matching 7 bases. Germline loops: CDR1 SGHAT, CDR2 FQNNGV. Trimming cost V 4 bases and J 7 bases; bases outside gene matches: 7. The CDR3 runs to 15 residues. CDR3 protein: CASSSQGQTNSPLHF. CDR3 DNA: TGTGCCAGCAGCTCACAGGGACAGACAAATTCACCCCTCCACTTT.

The chain is built from TRBV30 and TRBJ2-1; the match to TRBD2 covers 12 bases. V lost 3 bases to trimming and J lost 9 bases; unmatched junction nucleotides: 6. The CDR3 contains 14 residues. The germline gives CDR1 GTSNPN, CDR2 SVGIG (reference sequence). DNA for the CDR3: TGTGCCTGGAGCAACGGGGGACTAGCGGGTGAGCAGTTCTTC. It encodes CAWSNGGLAGEQFF.

The genes are TRBV11-3 and TRBJ1-3; D remains unclear. Trimming removed 1 base from V and 2 bases from J, with 12 bases in between. The CDR3 is made up of 16 amino acids. Germline V gives CDR1 SGHNT, CDR2 YENEEA. CDR3 amino acids: CASSLVDWVPGNTIYF. CDR3 nucleotides: TGTGCCAGCAGCTTAGTCGATTGGGTTCCTGGAAACACCATATATTTT.